This T cell receptor (beta chain) emerged from a study of CXCR3-negative and CXCR3-positive naive CD8 T cells. Study observations and caveats: Naive cells that were CXCR3-positive had more hydrophobic TRB CDR3s (compared with CXCR3-negative naive cells).

Germline values: CDR1 SGHTA, CDR2 FQGNSA. CDR3 length: 17 residues. Of note for this clonotype: The antigen remains undetermined.

The TRB libraries of cDNA were built by UMI-labeled 5' RACE. TCRdb reanalyzed the 5' RACE reads and collapses them to one entry per CDR3 protein, without DNA. The listing records some 150,000 distinct CDR3 sequences. The chain couples TRBV7-2 to TRBJ2-7; as DNA is missing, the TRBD2 call by TCRdb cannot be tested. The source is a human donor in good health. Some clones in this sample may be carry-over from other donors' samples. The specimen was naive CXCR3+ CD8+ T cells from blood. The subset denotes: CD45RO-CCR7+CD27+CD95- naive CD8+ T cells expressing CXCR3 (TNR3+). The chain's CDR3 is CASSLGIWRALPYEQYF.